This is a list of T cell receptor beta chains from one sample in a study of cytomegalovirus exposure and HLA in healthy donors. The protocol was immunoSEQ multiplex PCR, while the TCRdb copy is restricted to in-frame clones and leaves out a portion. Of roughly 270,000 clones detected, 70% to 90% appear once; the ten largest clones hold about 0.86%. The sequenced material came from PBMCs. Receptors were obtained from a woman between 18 and 29 years old in good health and CMV-seronegative. Both conserved end residues are part of each CDR3. The order of the fields is V gene, D gene, J gene, clone size, CDR3 protein, CDR3 DNA. A D gene is named only where the DNA matches it firmly. For some rows the clone size is stated as once, few or many, or as a class when expanded; others skip it.

TRBV6-6,TRBD2,TRBJ2-5,.,CASSLGGGGHGETQYF,TGTGCCAGCAGCCTCGGGGGGGGCGGCCACGGAGAGACCCAGTACTTC
TRBV9,.,TRBJ1-2,.,CASSAGTQYTF,TGTGCCAGCAGCGCCGGGACACAATACACCTTC
TRBV28,.,TRBJ1-2,.,CASSGPRGGANYGYTF,TGTGCCAGCAGTGGGCCCCGCGGGGGAGCTAACTATGGCTACACCTTC
TRBV7-2,.,TRBJ1-5,.,CASSPIPSHYSNQPQHF,TGTGCCAGCAGCCCCATCCCTTCCCACTATAGCAATCAGCCCCAGCATTTT
TRBV28,TRBD2,TRBJ2-2,.,CASSPLLGSGRLNTGELFF,TGTGCCAGCAGTCCCCTTCTGGGTAGCGGGAGGTTGAACACCGGGGAGCTGTTTTTT
TRBV19,TRBD1,TRBJ1-1,.,CASSIRDRGNTEAFF,TGTGCCAGTAGTATACGGGACAGGGGAAACACTGAAGCTTTCTTT
TRBV25-1,TRBD1,TRBJ1-4,once,CASIGWDSLNEKLFF,TGTGCCAGCATTGGCTGGGACAGTCTTAATGAAAAACTGTTTTTT
TRBV7-6,TRBD1,TRBJ2-7,.,CASSPLNRGSYEQYF,TGTGCCAGCAGCCCCCTCAACAGGGGATCCTACGAGCAGTACTTC
TRBV18,.,TRBJ2-3,once,CASSPLDNTDTQYF,TGTGCCAGCTCACCCTTGGACAACACAGATACGCAGTATTTT
TRBV6-5,.,TRBJ2-2,.,CASSVELAAGELFF,TGTGCCAGCAGCGTCGAGTTAGCCGCCGGGGAGCTGTTTTTT
TRBV27,TRBD2,TRBJ2-7,once,CASSLGNRREGTEQYF,TGTGCCAGCAGTTTAGGTAACCGGCGGGAGGGCACCGAGCAGTACTTC
TRBV7-6,.,TRBJ2-1,.,CASSLAAPGLSYNEQFF,TGTGCCAGCAGCTTAGCAGCCCCGGGACTTTCATACAATGAGCAGTTCTTC
TRBV27,TRBD2,TRBJ2-7,.,CASSLRAGGFYEQYF,TGTGCCAGCAGTCTCAGAGCGGGAGGGTTCTACGAGCAGTACTTC
TRBV18,.,TRBJ1-5,.,CASSLHSGSQPQHF,TGTGCCAGCTCCCTACACAGTGGTAGTCAGCCCCAGCATTTT
TRBV28,.,TRBJ1-5,.,CASSSPGRTYINQPQHF,TGTGCCAGCAGCTCCCCCGGGAGAACCTACATCAATCAGCCCCAGCATTTT
TRBV2,.,TRBJ2-5,once,CASTIAQETQYF,TGTGCCAGCACTATAGCTCAAGAGACCCAGTACTTC
TRBV11-2,TRBD1,TRBJ2-7,.,CASSPIVGGGLEQYF,TGTGCCAGCAGCCCCATCGTAGGGGGCGGGCTCGAGCAGTACTTC
TRBV28,.,TRBJ2-7,.,CASNPPGGNTYEQYF,TGTGCCAGCAACCCCCCCGGGGGAAATACCTACGAGCAGTACTTC
TRBV19,.,TRBJ1-1,.,CASSSDRNTEAFF,TGTGCCAGTAGTTCCGACAGGAACACTGAAGCTTTCTTT
TRBV6-1,.,TRBJ2-3,.,CASSEEGQRVRDTQYF,TGTGCCAGCAGTGAAGAGGGCCAGCGGGTTAGGGATACGCAGTATTTT
TRBV6-1,.,TRBJ1-1,.,CAIRSGGRTEAFF,TGTGCCATCCGATCGGGCGGGAGGACTGAAGCTTTCTTT
TRBV11-2,.,TRBJ2-7,.,CASSLEAPYEQYF,TGTGCCAGCAGCTTAGAGGCCCCGTACGAGCAGTACTTC
TRBV28,TRBD1,TRBJ2-7,.,CASSLTGIVYEQYF,TGTGCCAGCAGTTTGACAGGGATCGTCTACGAGCAGTACTTC
TRBV28,.,TRBJ1-1,.,CASSPGFRGTEAFF,TGTGCCAGCAGCCCCGGGTTCCGGGGAACTGAAGCTTTCTTT
TRBV27,.,TRBJ2-7,.,CASSLSALTSYEQYF,TGTGCCAGCAGTTTATCAGCGCTTACCTCCTACGAGCAGTACTTC
TRBV28,TRBD1,TRBJ2-7,.,CASIPGQGSREQYF,TGTGCCAGCATCCCGGGACAGGGCTCTCGCGAGCAGTACTTC
TRBV6-5,.,TRBJ2-7,.,CASKTDSGLTYEQYF,TGTGCCAGCAAAACCGATTCGGGACTTACCTACGAGCAGTACTTC
TRBV7-2,.,TRBJ2-2,.,CASSFSSSTGMGPGELFF,TGTGCCAGCAGCTTCTCTAGCTCCACAGGGATGGGGCCCGGGGAGCTGTTTTTT
TRBV30,TRBD2,TRBJ2-2,.,CAWSGTRNTGELFF,TGTGCTTGGTCCGGGACTAGGAACACCGGGGAGCTGTTTTTT
TRBV2,.,TRBJ2-5,.,CASSESQGVGETQYF,TGTGCCAGCAGTGAATCACAGGGTGTTGGAGAGACCCAGTACTTC
TRBV6-1,.,TRBJ2-7,once,CASSEAGFSYEQYF,TGTGCCAGCAGTGAAGCCGGGTTCTCCTACGAGCAGTACTTC
TRBV4-3,TRBD1,TRBJ1-1,.,CASSQKQGALFAFF,TGCGCCAGCAGCCAAAAACAGGGGGCCCTGTTCGCTTTCTTT
TRBV2,.,TRBJ2-7,.,CASSAHRAYEQYF,TGTGCCAGCAGTGCCCACAGGGCCTACGAGCAGTACTTC
TRBV13,TRBD2,TRBJ2-1,.,CASSLDPLLAGIEQFF,TGTGCCAGCAGCTTAGACCCCTTACTAGCGGGGATTGAGCAGTTCTTC
TRBV5-1,.,TRBJ2-4,.,CASSLDFLAKNIQYF,TGCGCCAGCAGCTTGGATTTCCTGGCCAAAAACATTCAGTACTTC
TRBV27,TRBD1,TRBJ1-3,.,CASMQGVPGNTIYF,TGTGCCAGCATGCAGGGGGTCCCTGGAAACACCATATATTTT
TRBV6-5,.,TRBJ2-1,.,CASNEPYNEQFF,TGTGCCAGCAATGAGCCCTACAATGAGCAGTTCTTC
TRBV4-3,TRBD1,TRBJ1-2,once,CASSQDWPLDRPNYGYTF,TGCGCCAGCAGCCAAGATTGGCCGTTGGACAGGCCAAACTATGGCTACACCTTC
TRBV28,.,TRBJ1-5,.,CASSWGVRSDQPQHF,TGTGCCAGCAGTTGGGGGGTTAGAAGCGATCAGCCCCAGCATTTT
TRBV4-1,TRBD2,TRBJ2-1,.,CASSQRAGVYYNEQFF,TGCGCCAGCAGCCAAAGGGCGGGAGTCTACTACAATGAGCAGTTCTTC
TRBV5-6,.,TRBJ1-5,.,CASSGWSQGNQPQHF,TGTGCCAGCAGCGGATGGAGTCAGGGAAATCAGCCCCAGCATTTT
TRBV4-1,TRBD1,TRBJ1-2,.,CASSQSGTGVGGYTF,TGCGCCAGCAGCCAAAGCGGGACAGGGGTTGGCGGCTACACCTTC
TRBV2,TRBD1,TRBJ1-5,few,CASSRDRAGQPQHF,TGTGCCAGCAGTAGGGACAGGGCCGGTCAGCCCCAGCATTTT
TRBV11-2,.,TRBJ1-6,few,CASSFTSSYNSPLHF,TGTGCCAGCAGCTTTACTAGCTCCTATAATTCACCCCTCCACTTT
TRBV27,TRBD2,TRBJ2-3,.,CASSEGGFADTQYF,TGTGCCAGCAGTGAGGGAGGGTTCGCAGATACGCAGTATTTT
TRBV6-1,.,TRBJ2-3,.,CASTGVSTDTQYF,TGTGCCAGCACGGGGGTTAGCACAGATACGCAGTATTTT
TRBV28,.,TRBJ2-5,.,CASSPLQETQYF,TGTGCCAGCAGTCCTCTCCAAGAGACCCAGTACTTC
TRBV9,.,TRBJ1-3,.,CASSVATQDDSGNTIYF,TGTGCCAGCAGCGTAGCGACACAGGACGACTCTGGAAACACCATATATTTT
TRBV5-1,TRBD1,TRBJ1-1,.,CASSQGQGASSAFF,TGCGCCAGCAGCCAGGGACAGGGGGCCTCCTCAGCTTTCTTT
TRBV2,.,TRBJ1-2,few,CASKTVFSYGYTF,TGTGCCAGCAAGACAGTGTTTAGCTATGGCTACACCTTC